This record covers a single TCR beta chain. What it recognizes is unknown. These data come from a study of identifying expanded T cells in peripheral blood. Trimming took 10 bases from V and 6 from J, leaving 25 bases between them. CDR3 size: 16 residues. CDR1 and CDR2 from the germline V gene are MDHEN and SYDVKM. Measured with immunoSEQ multiplex PCR; TCRdb has only the in-frame clones, and not every one. Among 90,000 to 120,000 clones, approximately 90% were seen once, and the ten largest hold approximately 16%. No infections or other immune events were documented during collection. Study outcomes and limitations: Differentially abundant clones: around 1.2 between replicates, 16.4 at two to three weeks, approximately 19 at four.

Source material: blood. This sequence was found in a person aged 18 to 70 in good health. The rearrangement links TRBV28 to TRBJ1-5; no reliable D call. This CDR3 reads CATLPYAVGGLQPQHF. CDR3 sequence (DNA): TGTGCCACCCTACCTTATGCTGTTGGAGGGCTTCAGCCCCAGCATTTT.